What follows are 16 T cell receptor beta chains derived from one specimen sequenced in a study of cytomegalovirus exposure and HLA in healthy donors. Data came from immunoSEQ multiplex PCR; TCRdb stores just in-frame clones and leaves some out. The sample consists of 100,000 to 150,000 clones, more than 70% of them appearing once. Sample: PBMCs. Receptors were obtained from a man between 18 and 35 years old in good health and CMV-seronegative.

This rearrangement joins TRBV28 to TRBJ1-5, with 7 bases identical to TRBD1. V lost 3 bases to trimming and J lost 4 bases; unmatched junction nucleotides: 6. Germline V gene data show CDR1 as MDHEN and CDR2 as SYDVKM. CDR3 length equals 15 residues. CDR3 protein: CASSFPFRGNQPQHF. CDR3 sequence (DNA): TGTGCCAGCAGTTTCCCGTTCAGGGGGAATCAGCCCCAGCATTTT.

This clone was seen only once. V usage is TRBV30 and J usage is TRBJ2-1; D is unclear. V lost 5 bases, J lost 3 bases, and 8 bases lay in between. Germline V CDR1 and CDR2: GTSNPN, SVGIG (reference sequence). The CDR3 spans 12 residues. CDR3 residues: CAWARFYNEQFF. The DNA of the CDR3 is TGTGCCTGGGCGCGGTTCTACAATGAGCAGTTCTTC.

This clone was recorded once. The gene calls are TRBV25-1 and TRBJ1-3; D is unresolved. Germline V gene data show CDR1 as MGHDK and CDR2 as SYGVNS. The CDR3 has 15 residues. V lost 5 bases to trimming and J lost 0 bases, with 11 bases between them. The CDR3 region has the DNA TGTGCCAGCAGTCGATTAGCGAGCTCTGGAAACACCATATATTTT. Its protein is CASSRLASSGNTIYF.

The chain employs TRBV6-6 and TRBJ2-6, with a tentative D call TRBD1 (6 bases). V was pared by 2 bases and J by 0 bases, with 8 bases between. Germline V gene sequence: CDR1 MNHNY, CDR2 SVGAGI (reference sequence). The CDR3 consists of 16 residues. Written as DNA, the CDR3 is TGTGCCAGCAGTTACGGACAGAGCTCTGGGGCCAACGTCCTGACTTTC. Protein sequence: CASSYGQSSGANVLTF.

Written as DNA, the CDR3 is TGCGCCAGCAGCCTGAACTACAGGGGGTTGTACCAAGAGACCCAGTACTTC. Translated, it gives CASSLNYRGLYQETQYF. This chain connects TRBV5-1 to TRBJ2-5; 8 bases match TRBD1. The CDR3 runs 17 residues. V was clipped by 4 bases and J by 0 bases; unmatched bases: 11. Germline CDR1 and CDR2: SGHRS and YFSETQ.

The rearrangement joins TRBV4-2 to TRBJ2-3; no definite D call. The CDR3 is made up of 12 amino acids. V was pared by 0 bases and J by 6 bases, with 4 bases between. Germline V gene data show CDR1 as LGHNA and CDR2 as YNFKEQ. DNA of the CDR3: TGTGCCAGCAGCCAAGATTCGGATACGCAGTATTTT. As protein: CASSQDSDTQYF.

J is TRBJ1-4 and V is TRBV11-3; TRBD1 agrees at 9 bases. Trimming cost V 4 bases and J 7 bases; bases outside gene matches: 4. Germline V gene sequence: CDR1 SGHNT, CDR2 YENEEA. CDR3 length: 14 residues. This chain's CDR3 is CASSSGQGIEKLFF. CDR3 DNA: TGTGCCAGCAGCTCAGGACAGGGGATTGAAAAACTGTTTTTT.

The V call is TRBV9, the J call TRBJ1-4; TRBD1 matches 8 bases. The CDR3 extends over 16 amino acids. Germline loops: CDR1 SGDLS, CDR2 YYNGEE. The ends lost 0 bases at V and 6 bases at J; junction bases unmatched: 7. This CDR3 reads CASSVAPGQGDEKLFF. The CDR3 nucleotides are TGTGCCAGCAGCGTAGCCCCTGGACAGGGAGATGAAAAACTGTTTTTT.

The chain uses TRBV15 and TRBJ2-5; D possibly corresponds to TRBD2 (6 bases). In germline, CDR1 is LNHNV, CDR2 YYDKDF (reference sequence). Trimming left V 4 bases short and J 1 base short, with 19 bases between. The CDR3 has 17 amino acids. The CDR3 region is CATSTRGMFYPQETQYF. CDR3 nucleotide sequence: TGTGCCACCAGCACCCGCGGGATGTTTTATCCCCAAGAGACCCAGTACTTC.

V and J are TRBV2 and TRBJ1-4; D may be TRBD1 (5 bases). The CDR3 spans 14 residues. Germline V gives CDR1 SNHLY, CDR2 FYNNEI. V was cut by 4 bases and J by 8 bases, with 14 bases left in between. Here the CDR3 reads CASSVLGVGEKLFF. The CDR3 DNA is TGTGCCAGCAGTGTATTAGGGGTAGGCGAAAAACTGTTTTTT.

The chain links TRBV7-2 to TRBJ1-1; no clear D. V lost 4 bases and J lost 11, with 17 bases in between. This CDR3 comprises 13 residues. CDR1 is SGHTA, CDR2 FQGNSA, per germline. This CDR3 is CASSSLDRDLAFF. The CDR3 coding sequence is TGTGCCAGCAGCTCTCTTGACCGGGATCTGGCTTTCTTT.

This rearrangement joins TRBV6-5 to TRBJ2-1; possible D gene TRBD2, 6 bases. CDR3 length: 14 amino acids. Looked up from germline, CDR1 is MNHEY and CDR2 is SVGAGI. The ends were cut back, 9 bases at V and 5 bases at J, with 17 bases in the middle. The CDR3 loop reads CASQGWGDDNEQFF. CDR3 nucleotides: TGTGCCAGTCAGGGATGGGGGGATGACAATGAGCAGTTCTTC.

V is TRBV4-1 and J is TRBJ2-6; the D is unclear. The CDR3 extends over 14 amino acids. Trimming shortened V by 3 bases and J by 1 base, and 4 bases separated the two germline ends. Germline values: CDR1 MGHRA, CDR2 YSYEKL. CDR3 in amino acids: CASSQRSGANVLTF. The CDR3 DNA reads as TGCGCCAGCAGCCAGAGGTCTGGGGCCAACGTCCTGACTTTC.

V is TRBV28 and J is TRBJ2-5, with D unclear. In germline, CDR1 is MDHEN, CDR2 SYDVKM. This CDR3 contains 14 residues. V lost 3 bases and J 3 bases, leaving 11 bases between the germline ends. The CDR3 is CASSFATVEETQYF. In DNA, the CDR3 is TGTGCCAGCAGTTTCGCTACGGTGGAAGAGACCCAGTACTTC. The full variable domain, rest sourced from reference TRBV28 and TRBJ2-5, is DVKVTQSSRYLVKRTGEKVFLECVQDMDHENMFWYRQDPGLGLRLIYFSYDVKMKEKGDIPEGYSVSREKKERFSLILESASTNQTSMYLCASSFATVEETQYFGPGTRLLVL.

The V gene is TRBV6-5, the J gene TRBJ1-1; 7 bases align to TRBD1. CDR1 and CDR2 (germline): MNHEY, SVGAGI. The CDR3 length is 14 residues. V was pared by 2 bases and J by 4 bases, with 4 bases of the junction left unmatched. The CDR3 reads CASSYRTGSTEAFF. CDR3 bases: TGTGCCAGCAGTTACAGGACAGGCTCCACTGAAGCTTTCTTT.

The genes are TRBV6-4 and TRBJ1-2; a possible D gene is TRBD1 (5 bases). CDR1 and CDR2 (germline): MRHNA, SNTAGT. The V end lost 7 bases, the J end lost 0 bases, and 15 bases lay between the germline ends. The CDR3 totals 15 residues. CDR3 sequence reads: CASTRDPGANYGYTF. The CDR3 nucleotides are TGTGCCAGCACCAGGGATCCGGGAGCTAACTATGGCTACACCTTC.